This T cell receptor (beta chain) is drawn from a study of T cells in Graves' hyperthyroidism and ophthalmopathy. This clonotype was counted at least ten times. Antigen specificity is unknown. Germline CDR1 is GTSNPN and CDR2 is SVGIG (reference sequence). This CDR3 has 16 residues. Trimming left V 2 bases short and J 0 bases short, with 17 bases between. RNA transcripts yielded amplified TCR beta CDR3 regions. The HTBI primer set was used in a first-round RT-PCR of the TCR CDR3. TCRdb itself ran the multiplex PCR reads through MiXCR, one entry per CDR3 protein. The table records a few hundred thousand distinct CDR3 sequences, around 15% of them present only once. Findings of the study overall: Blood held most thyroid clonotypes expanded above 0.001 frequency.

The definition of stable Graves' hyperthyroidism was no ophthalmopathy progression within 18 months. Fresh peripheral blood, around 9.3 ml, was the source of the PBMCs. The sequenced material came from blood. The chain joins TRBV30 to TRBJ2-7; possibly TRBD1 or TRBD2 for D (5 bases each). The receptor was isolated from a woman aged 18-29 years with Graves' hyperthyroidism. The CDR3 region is CAWSPTRGRISYEQYF. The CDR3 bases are TGTGCCTGGAGTCCTACTAGGGGACGTATCTCCTACGAGCAGTACTTC.